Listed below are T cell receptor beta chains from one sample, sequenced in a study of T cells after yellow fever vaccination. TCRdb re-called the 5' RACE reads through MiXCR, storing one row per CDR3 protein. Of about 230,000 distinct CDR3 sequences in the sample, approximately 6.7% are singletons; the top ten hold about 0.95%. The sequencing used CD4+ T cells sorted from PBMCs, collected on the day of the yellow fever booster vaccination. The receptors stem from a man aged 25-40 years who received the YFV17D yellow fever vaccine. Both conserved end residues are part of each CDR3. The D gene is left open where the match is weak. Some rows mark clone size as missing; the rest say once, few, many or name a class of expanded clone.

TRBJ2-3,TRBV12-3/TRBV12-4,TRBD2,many,TGTGCCAGCAGACCCTCTAGCGGGAGGGCGGATACGCAGTATTTT,CASRPSSGRADTQYF
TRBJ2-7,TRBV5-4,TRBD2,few,TGTGCCAGCAGCTTGAAGACTAGCGGGAGATTCGAGCAGTACTTC,CASSLKTSGRFEQYF
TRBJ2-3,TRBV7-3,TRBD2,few,TGTGCCAGCAGCACAGCCGGGACTAGCGTTCCCCGCGGCACAGATACGCAGTATTTT,CASSTAGTSVPRGTDTQYF
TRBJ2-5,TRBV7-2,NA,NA,TGTGCCAGCAGCTCAGGACCATCCGGGACCCAGTACTTC,CASSSGPSGTQYF
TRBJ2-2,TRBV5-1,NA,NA,TGCGCCAGCAGTTCATCGGCGGCCGAGGACCCACTAGGATCGAACACCGGGGAGCTGTTTTTT,CASSSSAAEDPLGSNTGELFF
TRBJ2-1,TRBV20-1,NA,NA,TGCAGTGCTTTAACATCCTACTCCTACAATGAGCAGTTCTTC,CSALTSYSYNEQFF
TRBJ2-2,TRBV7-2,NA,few,TGTGCCAGCAGCTTACGACGGACGAACACCGGGGAGCTGTTTTTT,CASSLRRTNTGELFF
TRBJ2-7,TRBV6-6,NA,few,TGTGCCAGCAGTTATACGGGACTCTACGAGCAGTACTTC,CASSYTGLYEQYF
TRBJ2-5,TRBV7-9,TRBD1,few,TGTGCCAGCAGATTTGGGACAGGGGCTTGGGAGACCCAGTACTTC,CASRFGTGAWETQYF
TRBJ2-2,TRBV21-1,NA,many,TGTGCCAGCAGGGACCAAGACGCGGGAGTGATCACCGGGGAGCTGTTTTTT,CASRDQDAGVITGELFF
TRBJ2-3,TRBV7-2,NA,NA,TGTGCCAGCAGCGCGGGACCTTTCACAGATACGCAGTATTTT,CASSAGPFTDTQYF
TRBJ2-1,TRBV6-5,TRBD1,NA,TGTGCCAGCAGTTACGGGGCCCGGGACAGTACAATGAGGCAGTTCTTC,CASSYGARDSTMRQFF
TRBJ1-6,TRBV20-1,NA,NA,TGCAGTGCTAGCGTTCGAGGTGATTCACCCCTCCACTTT,CSASVRGDSPLHF
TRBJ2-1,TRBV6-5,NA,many,TGTGCCAGCAGTTACTCTCGTGAGCAGTTCTTC,CASSYSREQFF
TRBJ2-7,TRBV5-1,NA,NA,TGCGCCAGCAGCTTGACGGAGCCCTACGAGCAGTACTTC,CASSLTEPYEQYF
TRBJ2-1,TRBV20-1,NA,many,TGCAGTGCTAGAGACGCGAGAGGGTCCTACAATGAGCAGTTCTTC,CSARDARGSYNEQFF
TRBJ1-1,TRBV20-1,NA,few,TGCAGTGCCGGTCGTCCACGGGGGAACACTGAAGCTTTCTTT,CSAGRPRGNTEAFF
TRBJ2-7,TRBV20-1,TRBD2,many,TGCAGTGCCCAAGCGGGAGCATACGAGCAGTACTTC,CSAQAGAYEQYF
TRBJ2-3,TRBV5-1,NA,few,TGCGCCAGCAGCTTGGGGGCAGCTGCTGGCACAGATACGCAGTATTTT,CASSLGAAAGTDTQYF
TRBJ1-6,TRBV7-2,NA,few,TGTGCCAGCAGCTGGCGGAATTCACCCCTCCACTTT,CASSWRNSPLHF
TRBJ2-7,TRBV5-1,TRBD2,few,TGCGCCAGCAGCCTGGAGGCCGGACTAGGCTACGAGCAGTACTTC,CASSLEAGLGYEQYF
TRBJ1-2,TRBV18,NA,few,TGTGCCAGCTCTCCCAGAGACGGCCTCAACTATGGCTACACCTTC,CASSPRDGLNYGYTF
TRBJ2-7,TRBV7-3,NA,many,TGTGCCAGCTCCCCCCCGGACTCGAGCTCCTACGAGCAGTACTTC,CASSPPDSSSYEQYF
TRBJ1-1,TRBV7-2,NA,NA,TGTGCCAGCAGCTCCCGGCCTCCGGGACGGGGTGGCACTGAAGCTTTCTTT,CASSSRPPGRGGTEAFF
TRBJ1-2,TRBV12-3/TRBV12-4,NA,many,TGTGCCAGCAGTTTAGGTTCTTATGGCTACACCTTC,CASSLGSYGYTF
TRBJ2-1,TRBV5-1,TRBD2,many,TGCGCCAGCAGCTTGTATCGGACTAGCGGCTACAATGAGCAGTTCTTC,CASSLYRTSGYNEQFF
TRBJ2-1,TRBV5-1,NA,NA,TGCGCCAGCAGCGGGCTTTTCAATGAGCAGTTCTTC,CASSGLFNEQFF
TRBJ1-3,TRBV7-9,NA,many,TGTGCCAGCAGCCCTTTAGGACATCTTGGAAACACCATATATTTT,CASSPLGHLGNTIYF
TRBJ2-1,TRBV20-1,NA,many,TGCAGTGCTTTGGACAGTCCTGAGCAGTTCTTC,CSALDSPEQFF
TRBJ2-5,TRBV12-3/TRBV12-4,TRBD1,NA,TGTGCCAGCAGTTATTCGGACAGGTTAGAGACCCAGTACTTC,CASSYSDRLETQYF
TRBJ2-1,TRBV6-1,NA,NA,TGTGCCAGCAGTGAAGGGTTCACAGAGCAGTTCTTC,CASSEGFTEQFF
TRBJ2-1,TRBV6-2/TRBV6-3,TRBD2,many,TGTGCCGAGGGGACTAGCGGGCCTCAGTTCTTC,CAEGTSGPQFF
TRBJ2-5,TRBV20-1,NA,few,TGCAGTGCTAGAAAGGCTGCGTACCAAGAGACCCAGTACTTC,CSARKAAYQETQYF
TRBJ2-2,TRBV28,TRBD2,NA,TGTGCCAGCAGTTTTTTGGCCAGCGGGAGAAACACCGGGGAGCTGTTTTTT,CASSFLASGRNTGELFF
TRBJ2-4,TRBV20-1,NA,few,TGCAGTGCTGGCGGGCGAAGCAAAAACATTCAGTACTTC,CSAGGRSKNIQYF
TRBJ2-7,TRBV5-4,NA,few,TGTGCCAGCAGCTTGGACTCGGCCGCAGGGCCCAGCTACGAGCAGTACTTC,CASSLDSAAGPSYEQYF
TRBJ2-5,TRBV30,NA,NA,TGTGCCTGGAGTGTATGGGCAAGGAGGTTTGGGGAGACCCAGTACTTC,CAWSVWARRFGETQYF
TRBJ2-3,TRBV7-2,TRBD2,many,TGTGCCAGCGAACGGGGGACTAGGGATGGTACGCAGTATTTT,CASERGTRDGTQYF
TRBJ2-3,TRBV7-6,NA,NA,TGTGCCAGCAGCTACCGGGACGCTGTTAGCACAGATACGCAGTATTTT,CASSYRDAVSTDTQYF
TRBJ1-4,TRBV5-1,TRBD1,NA,TGCGCCAGCAGCTCGGGACAGGGCAATTTGGTGCTGTTTTTT,CASSSGQGNLVLFF
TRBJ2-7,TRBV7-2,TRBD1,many,TGTGCCAGCAGCTTCGACAGGGGTCCCTACGAGCAGTACTTC,CASSFDRGPYEQYF
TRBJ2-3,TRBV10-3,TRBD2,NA,TGTGCCAATTCAGTAGCGGGGAACACAGATACGCAGTATTTT,CANSVAGNTDTQYF
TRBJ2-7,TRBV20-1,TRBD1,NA,TGCAGTGCTAGAGCTCGCAGTGACAGGGGGTTTTTCGACGAGCAGTACTTC,CSARARSDRGFFDEQYF